Listed below are T cell receptor beta chains from one sample, sequenced in a study of shared clonotypes between healthy human individuals. The repertoire was sequenced with immunoSEQ multiplex PCR; TCRdb's copy has only in-frame clones and lacks some. The sample lists a few million clones; approximately 95% were seen once. Sequenced input: naive CD4+ T cells sorted from blood. These receptors all come from a man between 18 and 35 years old in good health. CDR3s include the opening cysteine and the closing phenylalanine or tryptophan.

v_gene	j_gene	CDR3aa
TRBV16	TRBJ1-4	CASRTHRDLTNEKLFF
TRBV5-6	TRBJ2-1	CASSLDQGNDEQFF
TRBV5-1	TRBJ2-3	CASSPGLAGAPSTDTQYF
TRBV27	TRBJ2-1	CASSPETGTGRTTSYNEQFF
TRBV5-1	TRBJ1-1	CASSLYATVNTEAFF
TRBV7-9	TRBJ2-1	CASSFRAGVSSYNEQFF
TRBV2	TRBJ2-2	CALSGRRQGTGELFF
TRBV6-5	TRBJ2-5	CASSYGTGSGETQYF
TRBV6-1	TRBJ2-2	CASSEVRVGELFF
TRBV11-2	TRBJ2-7	CASSRGQSGEQYF
TRBV18	TRBJ2-3	CASSPLPGLAVDTQYF
TRBV2	TRBJ1-6	CASSDRDREYSPLHF
TRBV6-6	TRBJ2-1	CASREPGLAANNEQFF
TRBV19	TRBJ2-7	CASSPTGGLNEQYF
TRBV6-5	TRBJ2-7	CASSSPAGKLYEQYF
TRBV13	TRBJ2-7	CASSLDRGTEQYF
TRBV28	TRBJ2-1	CASSLSDSYNEQFF
TRBV7-2	TRBJ2-3	CASSPTMGAQYF
TRBV5-6	TRBJ1-2	CASSLVSRGLGGYTF
TRBV6-5	TRBJ1-6	CASSYSPGVANSPLHF
TRBV6-5	TRBJ2-5	CASTTLAERQETQYF
TRBV9	TRBJ2-5	CASSVEGRQAQYF
TRBV5-4	TRBJ2-3	CATSGFLSTDTQYF
TRBV30	TRBJ2-5	CASDRGRGWQETQYF
TRBV29-1	TRBJ2-3	CSVGQGASTDTQYF
TRBV4-1	TRBJ2-7	CASSQTLDRSRYYEQYF
TRBV5-4	TRBJ2-1	CASSAGTGGFLSDEQFF
TRBV7-7	TRBJ2-5	CASSQLDLGLQYF
TRBV5-4	TRBJ2-5	CASSPPGTLQETQYF
TRBV6-4	TRBJ2-3	CASSAQGSSTDTQYF
TRBV30	TRBJ1-5	CAWSVPLSEAQHF
TRBV19	TRBJ2-2	CASSFGTGASGELFF
TRBV9	TRBJ2-2	CASSDRANTGELFF
TRBV15	TRBJ2-5	CATSSKWVETQYF
TRBV2	TRBJ2-7	CASGDSGYEQYF
TRBV27	TRBJ1-3	CASSLTGLWAHSGNTIYF
TRBV5-1	TRBJ1-1	CASSLKPENTEAFF
TRBV18	TRBJ2-2	CASSTTPLPNTGELFF
TRBV6-9	TRBJ1-2	CASSEAARGTYHGYTF
TRBV15	TRBJ1-1	CATRNYGTPHTEAFF
TRBV6-5	TRBJ1-4	CASRTIGTGGEKLFF
TRBV11-2	TRBJ2-1	CASSVRLAGNNEQFF
TRBV15	TRBJ1-3	CATSRPNRDSSGNTIYF
TRBV18	TRBJ1-6	CASSPLAQGQNSPLHF
TRBV11-2	TRBJ2-6	CASSLGTGSGANVLTF
TRBV6-5	TRBJ2-7	CASRSYRDRYEQYF
TRBV10-2	TRBJ2-7	CASSESRRGEDEQYF
TRBV28	TRBJ1-1	CASSFPGQGRNGAFF
TRBV5-8	TRBJ2-7	CASSGGLRQRGNYEQYF
TRBV11-1	TRBJ1-2	CASSWGQGDYGYTF
TRBV5-1	TRBJ2-5	CASSLAGLSGAPQYF
TRBV30	TRBJ2-7	CAWTLGYEQYF